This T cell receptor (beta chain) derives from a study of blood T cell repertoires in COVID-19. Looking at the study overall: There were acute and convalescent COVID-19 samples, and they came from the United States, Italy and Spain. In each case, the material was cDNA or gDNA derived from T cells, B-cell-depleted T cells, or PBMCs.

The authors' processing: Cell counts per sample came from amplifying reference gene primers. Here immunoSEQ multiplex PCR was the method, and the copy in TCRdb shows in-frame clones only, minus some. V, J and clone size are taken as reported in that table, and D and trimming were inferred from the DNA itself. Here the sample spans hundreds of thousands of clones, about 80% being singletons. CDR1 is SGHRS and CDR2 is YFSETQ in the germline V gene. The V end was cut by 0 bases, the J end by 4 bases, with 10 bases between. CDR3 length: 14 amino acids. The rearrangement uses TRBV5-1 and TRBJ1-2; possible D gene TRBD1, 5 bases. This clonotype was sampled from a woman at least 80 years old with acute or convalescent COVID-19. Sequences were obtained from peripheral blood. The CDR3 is CASSLVAGLYGYTF. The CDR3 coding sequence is TGCGCCAGCAGCTTGGTGGCAGGGCTCTATGGCTACACCTTC.